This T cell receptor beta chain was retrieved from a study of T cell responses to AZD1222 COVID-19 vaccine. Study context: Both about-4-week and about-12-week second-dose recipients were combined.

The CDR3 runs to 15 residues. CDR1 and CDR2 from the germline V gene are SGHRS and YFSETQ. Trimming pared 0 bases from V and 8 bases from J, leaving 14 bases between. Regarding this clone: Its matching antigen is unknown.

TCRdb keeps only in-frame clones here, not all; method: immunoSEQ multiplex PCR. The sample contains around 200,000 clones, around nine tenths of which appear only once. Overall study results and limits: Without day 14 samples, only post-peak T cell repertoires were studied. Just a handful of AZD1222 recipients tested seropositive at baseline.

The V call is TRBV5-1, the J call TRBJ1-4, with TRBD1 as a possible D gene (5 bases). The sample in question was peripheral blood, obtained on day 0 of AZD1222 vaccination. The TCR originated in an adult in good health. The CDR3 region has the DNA TGCGCCAGCAGCTTGGAGTCGGGGCGACGGGAAAAACTGTTTTTT. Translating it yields CASSLESGRREKLFF.